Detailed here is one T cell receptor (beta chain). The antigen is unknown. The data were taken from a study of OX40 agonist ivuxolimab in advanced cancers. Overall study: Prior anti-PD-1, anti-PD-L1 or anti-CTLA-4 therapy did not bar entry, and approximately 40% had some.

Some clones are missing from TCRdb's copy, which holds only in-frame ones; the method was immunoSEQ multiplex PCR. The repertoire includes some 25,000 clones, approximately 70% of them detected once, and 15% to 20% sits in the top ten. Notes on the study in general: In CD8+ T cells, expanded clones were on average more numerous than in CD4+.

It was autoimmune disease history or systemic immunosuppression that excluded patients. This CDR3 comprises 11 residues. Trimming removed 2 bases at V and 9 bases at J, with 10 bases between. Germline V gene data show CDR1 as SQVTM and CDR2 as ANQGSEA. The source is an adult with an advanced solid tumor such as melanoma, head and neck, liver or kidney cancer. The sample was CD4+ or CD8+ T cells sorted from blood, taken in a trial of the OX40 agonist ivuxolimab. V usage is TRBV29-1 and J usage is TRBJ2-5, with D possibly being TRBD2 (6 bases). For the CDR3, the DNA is TGCAGCGTTGAATTGGGGGAGGCCCAGTACTTC. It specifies CSVELGEAQYF.